Reported below is one T cell receptor beta chain. As yet, its antigen is unknown. One end of the junction varies from germline; a read error may be responsible. This specimen includes other DNA sequences encoding the same CDR3. CDR1 and CDR2 (germline): SEHNR, FQNEAQ (reference sequence). The CDR3 runs to 16 residues. Sequencing used immunoSEQ multiplex PCR; TCRdb keeps in-frame clones, though not all of them. The table includes approximately 840,000 clones, approximately 97% detected once. The sample originates from a study of shared clonotypes between healthy human individuals. Whole-study results and caveats: Sharing of clonotypes among donors was expected to vary with sequencing depth. The genetic and exposure-history diversity represented was limited by few donors. Non-shared clonotypes displayed generation probabilities falling below those of clonotypes present in all four donors. It was observed that 5% to 6% of naive CD4 clonotypes were shared across a handful of donors.

CD45RO-negative CD8 cells positively selected for CCR7 made up the naive population, which excluded terminally differentiated effector memory CD45RA+ cells. Sample: naive CD8+ T cells sorted from blood. The rearrangement uses TRBV7-9 and TRBJ2-1, with 7 nucleotides matching TRBD2. The sequence was obtained from a man aged 30-40 years in good health. CDR3 in DNA: TGTGCCAGCAGCCCCCGCGGGGGAAGCTCCTACAATGAGCAATTCTTC. It encodes CASSPRGGSSYNEQFF.